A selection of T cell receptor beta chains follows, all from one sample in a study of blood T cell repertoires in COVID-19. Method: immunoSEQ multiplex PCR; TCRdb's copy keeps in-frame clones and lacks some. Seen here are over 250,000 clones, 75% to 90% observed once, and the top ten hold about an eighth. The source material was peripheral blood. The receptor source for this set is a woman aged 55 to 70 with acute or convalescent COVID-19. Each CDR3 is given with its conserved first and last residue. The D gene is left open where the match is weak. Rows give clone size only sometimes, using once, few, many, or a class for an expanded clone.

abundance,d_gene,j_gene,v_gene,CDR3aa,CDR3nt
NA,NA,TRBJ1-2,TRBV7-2,CASSLARTAEGYTF,TGTGCCAGCAGCTTAGCCAGGACAGCAGAGGGCTACACCTTC
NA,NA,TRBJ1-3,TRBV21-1,CASSKEGAGTGNTIYF,TGTGCCAGCAGCAAAGAGGGGGCAGGGACTGGAAACACCATATATTTT
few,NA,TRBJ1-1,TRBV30,CAWSHPRRVF,TGTGCCTGGAGCCACCCTCGGAGGGTATTT
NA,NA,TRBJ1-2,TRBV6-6,CASSPRGSDYGYTF,TGTGCCAGCAGCCCCAGGGGAAGTGACTATGGCTACACCTTC
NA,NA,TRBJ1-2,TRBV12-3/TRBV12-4,CASSGDRGYGYTF,TGTGCCAGCAGTGGTGACCGGGGCTATGGCTACACCTTC
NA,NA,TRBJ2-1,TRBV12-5,CASGLTYNEQFF,TGTGCTAGTGGTCTAACCTACAATGAGCAGTTCTTC
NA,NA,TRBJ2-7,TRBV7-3,CASSLTGGYEQYF,TGTGCCAGCAGCTTAACGGGGGGCTACGAGCAGTACTTC
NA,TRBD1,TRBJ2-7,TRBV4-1,CASSQVAGTADYEQYF,TGCGCCAGCAGCCAAGTAGCCGGGACAGCAGACTACGAGCAGTACTTC
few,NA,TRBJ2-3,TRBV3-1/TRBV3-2,CASSQALTDTQYF,TGTGCCAGCAGCCAAGCTCTAACAGATACGCAGTATTTT
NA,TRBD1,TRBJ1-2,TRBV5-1,CASSSTGDYGYTF,TGCGCCAGCAGCTCGACAGGGGACTACGGCTACACCTTC
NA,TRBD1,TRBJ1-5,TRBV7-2,CASSAHRGSNQPQHF,TGTGCCAGCAGCGCCCACAGGGGAAGCAATCAGCCCCAGCATTTT
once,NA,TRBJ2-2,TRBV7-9,CASSLGAIRQVPYTGELFF,TGTGCCAGCAGCCTAGGGGCCATCAGACAGGTACCGTACACCGGGGAGCTGTTTTTT
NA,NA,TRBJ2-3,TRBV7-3,CASSIGVHPQYF,TGTGCCAGCAGTATAGGGGTTCACCCGCAGTATTTT
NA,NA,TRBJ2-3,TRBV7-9,CASTLTGIADTQYF,TGTGCCAGCACCCTTACAGGGATTGCAGATACGCAGTATTTT
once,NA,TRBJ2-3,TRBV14,CASSQAGTDTQYF,TGTGCCAGCAGCCAAGCGGGCACAGATACGCAGTATTTT
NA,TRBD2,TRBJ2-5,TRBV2,CASSVQGGEETQYF,TGTGCCAGCAGTGTTCAGGGAGGGGAAGAGACCCAGTACTTC
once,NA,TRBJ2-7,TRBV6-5,CASSSGLLSSYEQYF,TGTGCCAGCAGCTCGGGACTGTTAAGCTCCTACGAGCAGTACTTC
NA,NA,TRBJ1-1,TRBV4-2,CASSQAVFPEAFF,TGTGCCAGCAGCCAAGCAGTATTCCCTGAAGCTTTCTTT
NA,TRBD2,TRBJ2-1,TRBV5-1,CASRWTSEVYNEQFF,TGCGCCAGCAGGTGGACTAGCGAGGTCTACAATGAGCAGTTCTTC
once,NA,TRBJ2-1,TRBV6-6,CASSTGPSNEQFF,TGTGCCAGCAGCACAGGTCCCTCGAATGAGCAGTTCTTC
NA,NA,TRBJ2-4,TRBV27,CASSFRPGVDIQYF,TGTGCCAGCAGCTTCCGACCAGGGGTAGACATTCAGTACTTC
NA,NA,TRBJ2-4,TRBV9,CASSVAGGDGGIQYF,TGTGCCAGCAGCGTAGCCGGAGGTGACGGCGGCATTCAGTACTTC
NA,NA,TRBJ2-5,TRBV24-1,CATSDRQETQYF,TGTGCCACCAGTGACCGTCAAGAGACCCAGTACTTC
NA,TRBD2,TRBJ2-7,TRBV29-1,CSAGTSEYEQYF,TGCAGCGCCGGGACTAGCGAGTACGAGCAGTACTTC
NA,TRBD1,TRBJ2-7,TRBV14,CASSQEFGQGTEQYF,TGTGCCAGCAGCCAAGAATTCGGACAGGGGACCGAGCAGTACTTC
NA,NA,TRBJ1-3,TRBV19,CASLEPGFGPGNTIYF,TGTGCCAGTTTGGAACCGGGGTTTGGCCCTGGAAACACCATATATTTT
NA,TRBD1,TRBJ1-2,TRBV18,CASSTDRNYGYTF,TGTGCCAGCTCAACGGACAGGAACTATGGCTACACCTTC
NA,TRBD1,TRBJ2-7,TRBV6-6,CASSQTGQSAYEQYF,TGTGCCAGCAGTCAGACGGGACAGTCAGCCTACGAGCAGTACTTC
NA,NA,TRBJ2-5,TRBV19,CASSMGGPQETQYF,TGTGCCAGTAGTATGGGGGGACCCCAAGAGACCCAGTACTTC
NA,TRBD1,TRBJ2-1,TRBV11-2,CASSFRTGSSYNEQFF,TGTGCCAGCAGCTTTCGGACAGGGAGCTCCTACAATGAGCAGTTCTTC
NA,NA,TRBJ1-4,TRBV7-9,CASSPRDATNEKLFF,TGTGCCAGCAGCCCGAGGGATGCAACTAATGAAAAACTGTTTTTT
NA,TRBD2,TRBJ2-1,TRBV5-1,CASSLVRGGEQFF,TGCGCCAGCAGCTTGGTGCGGGGGGGAGAGCAGTTCTTC
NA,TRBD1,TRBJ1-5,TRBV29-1,CSVETTGGQPQHF,TGCAGCGTTGAGACGACAGGGGGTCAGCCCCAGCATTTT
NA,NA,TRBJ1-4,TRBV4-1,CASSQATGETGEKLFF,TGCGCCAGCAGCCAGGCCACCGGGGAGACGGGGGAAAAACTGTTTTTT
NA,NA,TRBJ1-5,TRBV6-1,CASRSGNRERQPQHF,TGTGCCAGCAGGTCCGGGAACAGGGAGAGGCAGCCCCAGCATTTT
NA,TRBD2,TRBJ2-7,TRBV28,CASSPGSSGRREQYF,TGTGCCAGCAGTCCCGGCTCTAGCGGGAGACGTGAGCAGTACTTC
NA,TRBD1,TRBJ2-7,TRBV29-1,CSVEGTGAYEQYF,TGCAGCGTTGAAGGGACAGGGGCCTACGAGCAGTACTTC
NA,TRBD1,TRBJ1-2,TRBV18,CASSPQGAEYGYTF,TGTGCCAGCTCACCACAGGGGGCTGAATATGGCTACACCTTC
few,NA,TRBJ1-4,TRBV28,CASSLDRGGTLANEKLFF,TGTGCCAGCAGTTTGGATAGGGGTGGGACACTAGCTAATGAAAAACTGTTTTTT
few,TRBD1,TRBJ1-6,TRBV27,CASSPRTGRNNSPLHF,TGTGCCAGCAGTCCACGGACAGGGAGGAATAATTCACCCCTCCACTTT
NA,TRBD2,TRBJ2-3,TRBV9,CASSVGSSGTRTDTQYF,TGTGCCAGCAGCGTAGGGTCTAGCGGGACCCGCACAGATACGCAGTATTTT